These 29 T cell receptor beta chains came from one sample sequenced in a study of blood T cell repertoires in COVID-19. TCRdb's copy holds only in-frame clones and misses some; the assay was immunoSEQ multiplex PCR. The sample lists about 250,000 clones; about 82% were seen once. Source material: peripheral blood. These receptors all come from a woman aged 55-70 years with active or convalescent COVID-19.

The rearrangement uses TRBV5-1 and TRBJ2-1, with D perhaps TRBD2 (5 bases). The CDR3 is made up of 13 amino acids. Germline V gives CDR1 SGHRS, CDR2 YFSETQ. Trimming cost V 0 bases and J 10 bases, with 11 bases left between them. CDR3 protein: CASSLGYSDEQFF. The CDR3 DNA sequence: TGCGCCAGCAGCTTGGGGTATAGCGACGAGCAGTTCTTC.

J is TRBJ1-1 and V is TRBV29-1, with 7 bases lining up with TRBD1. V lost 5 bases and J lost 6; bases outside the gene matches: 6. Germline-derived CDR1 and CDR2 are SQVTM and ANQGSEA. This CDR3 spans 12 amino acids. CDR3 DNA: TGCAGCGTTAACACAGGGGATCCTGAAGCTTTCTTT. Its protein is CSVNTGDPEAFF. Looking up the rest from reference TRBV29-1 and TRBJ1-1 gives the full variable domain: SAVISQKPSRDICQRGTSLTIQCQVDSQVTMMFWYRQQPGQSLTLIATANQGSEATYESGFVIDKFPISRPNLTFSTLTVSNMSPEDSSIYLCSVNTGDPEAFFGQGTRLTVV.

The gene calls are TRBV15 and TRBJ2-5, with 8 positions matching TRBD1. The CDR3 extends over 15 amino acids. Germline-derived CDR1 and CDR2 are LNHNV and YYDKDF (reference sequence). Trimming took 5 bases from V and 1 from J; bases not matched to a gene: 6. The CDR3 nucleotides read TGTGCCACCAGCTTCGAGGGGACAGGCCAAGAGACCCAGTACTTC. This translates into CATSFEGTGQETQYF. Complete variable domain (other parts from reference TRBV15 and TRBJ2-5): DAMVIQNPRYQVTQFGKPVTLSCSQTLNHNVMYWYQQKSSQAPKLLFHYYDKDFNNEADTPDNFQSRRPNTSFCFLDIRSPGLGDTAMYLCATSFEGTGQETQYFGPGTRLLVL.

In its sample, this clone was seen a few times. The chain has TRBV6-2 or TRBV6-3 and TRBJ2-7; D perhaps matches TRBD2 (6 bases). V was pared by 5 bases and J by 1 base, with 12 bases between. This CDR3 spans 14 amino acids. Per the germline V gene, CDR1 is MNHEY and CDR2 is SVGEGT. CDR3 sequence: CASSPPGLSYEQYF. The CDR3 DNA follows: TGTGCCAGCAGTCCCCCGGGACTTTCCTACGAGCAGTACTTC.

The genes are TRBV6-5 and TRBJ2-3; weak D call: TRBD2 (6 bases). With 7 bases removed from V and 5 bases from J, the gap between germline ends came to 16 bases. This CDR3 has 14 residues. Germline V gives CDR1 MNHEY, CDR2 SVGAGI. In nucleotides, the CDR3 is TGTGCCAGCACCCAGTTGCGGGGTATAGATACGCAGTATTTT. This sequence encodes CASTQLRGIDTQYF.

The J gene is TRBJ1-1, the V gene TRBV28; D perhaps matches TRBD1 (6 bases). Looked up from germline, CDR1 is MDHEN and CDR2 is SYDVKM. Trimming took 1 base from V and 7 from J, leaving 10 bases between them. CDR3 length: 13 amino acids. The chain's CDR3 is CASSLLAQGEAFF. The CDR3 region has the DNA TGTGCCAGCAGTTTATTGGCACAGGGTGAAGCTTTCTTT.

The rearrangement joins TRBV28 to TRBJ2-7; 10 bases are shared with TRBD2. The germline V gene has CDR1 MDHEN and CDR2 SYDVKM. V was clipped by 4 bases and J by 6 bases; unmatched bases: 6. This CDR3 region has 14 residues. The CDR3, as DNA: TGTGCCAGCAGTTGGACTAGCGGTTTGGGCGAGCAGTACTTC. Its protein product is CASSWTSGLGEQYF.

This chain uses TRBV19 with TRBJ2-6, with unresolved D. CDR3 length: 16 residues. Germline CDR1 and CDR2: LNHDA and SQIVND (reference sequence). Trimming left V 2 bases short and J 0 bases short, with 8 bases between. CDR3 in amino acids: CASSISSSSGANVLTF. In nucleotides, the CDR3 is TGTGCCAGTAGTATATCGTCTAGCTCTGGGGCCAACGTCCTGACTTTC.

This rearrangement joins TRBV9 to TRBJ1-1, with D unresolved. This CDR3 is built from 16 residues. Trimming took off 0 bases at V and 1 base at J, with 13 bases between the two ends. CDR1 SGDLS and CDR2 YYNGEE come from the germline V gene. The CDR3 DNA is TGTGCCAGCAGCGTAGCTGAGGGAGGTTGGAACACTGAAGCTTTCTTT. Its protein product is CASSVAEGGWNTEAFF. The full variable domain, its missing parts supplied by reference TRBV9 and TRBJ1-1, is DSGVTQTPKHLITATGQRVTLRCSPRSGDLSVYWYQQSLDQGLQFLIQYYNGEERAKGNILERFSAQQFPDLHSELNLSSLELGDSALYFCASSVAEGGWNTEAFFGQGTRLTVV.

The chain has TRBV5-1 and TRBJ2-5, with 7 bases identical to TRBD1. Trimming took 4 bases from V and 1 from J; bases not matched to a gene: 1. CDR3 length equals 13 residues. The germline V gene encodes CDR1 SGHRS and CDR2 YFSETQ. The CDR3 loop is CASSDRVQETQYF. The CDR3 nucleotides are TGCGCCAGCAGCGACAGGGTCCAAGAGACCCAGTACTTC.

This clone was detected only a few times. This chain uses TRBV19 with TRBJ1-5; weak D call: TRBD1 (6 bases). This CDR3 comprises 14 residues. Germline V gene data show CDR1 as LNHDA and CDR2 as SQIVND (reference sequence). Trimming removed 4 bases from V and 2 bases from J, with 9 bases in between. CDR3 protein: CASSTDRRNQPQHF. CDR3 bases: TGTGCCAGTAGTACGGACAGACGCAATCAGCCCCAGCATTTT. The entire variable domain, with the rest obtained from reference TRBV19 and TRBJ1-5, is as follows: DGGITQSPKYLFRKEGQNVTLSCEQNLNHDAMYWYRQDPGQGLRLIYYSQIVNDFQKGDIAEGYSVSREKKESFPLTVTSAQKNPTAFYLCASSTDRRNQPQHFGDGTRLSIL.

The chain recombines TRBV28 with TRBJ2-7; D is unresolved. Germline CDR1 MDHEN, CDR2 SYDVKM. This CDR3 is built from 13 residues. V was shortened by 5 bases and J by 6 bases, with 14 bases between the two germline ends. CDR3 loop: CASSSPPGSEQYV. The CDR3 DNA is TGTGCCAGCAGTAGCCCCCCAGGTAGCGAGCAGTACGTC.

The chain carries TRBV30 and TRBJ1-5, with D possibly matching TRBD1 (5 bases). The CDR3 length is 17 residues. Germline CDR1 is GTSNPN and CDR2 is SVGIG (reference sequence). V was trimmed by 2 bases and J by 4 bases, leaving 21 bases between them. The CDR3 loop reads CAWSTPWGVIGNQPQHF. CDR3 DNA sequence: TGTGCCTGGAGTACCCCCTGGGGGGTAATTGGGAATCAGCCCCAGCATTTT. Complete variable domain (other parts from reference TRBV30 and TRBJ1-5): SQTIHQWPATLVQPVGSPLSLECTVEGTSNPNLYWYRQAAGRGLQLLFYSVGIGQISSEVPQNLSASRPQDRQFILSSKKLLLSDSGFYLCAWSTPWGVIGNQPQHFGDGTRLSIL.

This clone was detected only a few times. The rearrangement links TRBV7-2 to TRBJ1-2, with TRBD1 identical over 8 bases. CDR1 and CDR2 (germline): SGHTA, FQGNSA. The CDR3 is made up of 14 amino acids. V was clipped by 5 bases and J by 8 bases; unmatched bases: 10. The CDR3 spells CASSRDRGIEGYTF. The CDR3 DNA is TGTGCCAGCAGCCGCGACAGGGGAATAGAAGGCTACACCTTC.

This chain joins TRBV3-1 (or the pseudogene TRBV3-2) and TRBJ2-2, with D maybe TRBD1 (5 bases). V lost 6 bases, J lost 7 bases, and 12 bases lay in between. Germline CDR1 LGHDT, CDR2 YNNKEL (reference sequence). The CDR3 runs to 13 residues. CDR3 bases: TGTGCCAGCAGTCTAGGGGTGAACGGGGAGCTGTTTTTT. Translation gives CASSLGVNGELFF.

CDR3 bases: TGTGCCATCAGTGATGGGGAGTACCAAGAGACCCAGTACTTC. Translating gives CAISDGEYQETQYF. V is TRBV10-3 and J is TRBJ2-5; a weak D match, TRBD2 (5 bases). Trimming stripped 3 bases from V and 0 bases from J, with 8 bases between. The CDR3 has 14 amino acids. Germline V lookup: CDR1 ENHRY, CDR2 SYGVKD.

The genes are TRBV25-1 and TRBJ1-4; no definite D call. Per the germline V gene, CDR1 is MGHDK and CDR2 is SYGVNS. Between the trimmed V and J ends, which lost 4 bases and 8 bases, there was a span of 14 bases. CDR3 length: 14 amino acids. This chain's CDR3 is CASSGDGVLEKLFF. The CDR3 region has the DNA TGTGCCAGCAGTGGAGACGGAGTGTTAGAAAAACTGTTTTTT.

The V gene is TRBV18, the J gene TRBJ1-4; tentatively, D is TRBD1 (6 bases). The CDR3 extends over 15 amino acids. CDR1 is KGHSH, CDR2 LQKENI, per germline. V shed 0 bases and J shed 5 bases, with 10 bases lying between them. The CDR3 DNA is TGTGCCAGCTCACCACCGACAGGTGCCAATGAAAAACTGTTTTTT. It encodes CASSPPTGANEKLFF.

The V call is TRBV6-6, the J call TRBJ2-1, with 9 bases lining up with TRBD2. CDR1 MNHNY and CDR2 SVGAGI come from the germline V gene (reference sequence). The CDR3 contains 17 residues. Unmatched junction bases numbered 17, after V lost 5 bases and J lost 9 bases. The CDR3 DNA sequence: TGTGCCAGCAGTCACCAAGGGATGGTAGCGGGAGCCGGTGAGCAGTTCTTC. As protein: CASSHQGMVAGAGEQFF.

The chain is built from TRBV2 and TRBJ2-1; TRBD2 might be the D (6 bases). Germline loops: CDR1 SNHLY, CDR2 FYNNEI. This CDR3 is 14 amino acids long. Trimming stripped 7 bases from V and 6 bases from J, with 16 bases between. The CDR3: CASILWRGGNEQFF. The CDR3 coding sequence is TGTGCCAGCATATTATGGCGGGGAGGCAATGAGCAGTTCTTC.

This chain uses TRBV3-1 (or the pseudogene TRBV3-2) with TRBJ2-7; D may be TRBD2 (6 bases). The CDR3 sequence is 16 residues long. V shed 0 bases and J shed 6 bases, with 18 bases lying between them. Per germline, CDR1 LGHDT and CDR2 YNNKEL (reference sequence). For the CDR3, the DNA is TGTGCCAGCAGCCAAGATCGTACGGGAGTCCCCCTCGAGCAGTACTTC. Amino acid sequence: CASSQDRTGVPLEQYF.

The rearrangement uses TRBV2 and TRBJ1-1; D is possibly TRBD1 (5 bases). The CDR3 is made up of 15 amino acids. Germline CDR1 reads SNHLY; CDR2 reads FYNNEI. With 10 bases removed from V and 0 bases from J, the gap between germline ends came to 18 bases. The CDR3 protein is CAMQRGGVMNTEAFF. CDR3 nucleotide sequence: TGTGCCATGCAGCGGGGCGGGGTCATGAACACTGAAGCTTTCTTT.

This rearrangement joins TRBV10-2 to TRBJ2-1; TRBD2 aligns across 9 bases. This CDR3 comprises 17 residues. Trimming cost V 10 bases and J 1 base; bases outside gene matches: 14. Germline V gene lookup returns CDR1 WSHSY and CDR2 SAAADI. This chain's CDR3 is CATQAKLAGGSYNEQFF. The CDR3 region has the DNA TGCGCCACTCAGGCTAAGTTGGCGGGGGGGTCCTACAATGAGCAGTTCTTC.

The chain is built from TRBV6-2 or TRBV6-3 and TRBJ2-1; 8 nucleotides agree with TRBD2. Germline assignment: CDR1 MNHEY and CDR2 SVGEGT. The CDR3 sequence is 16 residues long. The V and J ends lost 2 bases and 10 bases, in that order; junction bases with no gene match: 13. This CDR3 reads CASSYIGGGPLREQFF. CDR3 DNA: TGTGCCAGCAGTTACATTGGCGGGGGGCCCCTAAGGGAGCAGTTCTTC.

The V gene is TRBV5-8, the J gene TRBJ1-1; D unclear. This CDR3 comprises 15 residues. From germline, CDR1 is SGHTS and CDR2 YDEGEE. V was trimmed by 3 bases and J by 1 base, leaving 13 bases between them. The CDR3 loop is CASSSFGLWNTEAFF. In DNA, the CDR3 is TGTGCCAGCAGCTCTTTTGGGCTTTGGAACACTGAAGCTTTCTTT.

The rearrangement joins TRBV24-1 to TRBJ1-5; D is unclear. V shed 5 bases and J shed 6 bases, with 13 bases lying between them. The CDR3 runs to 14 residues. The germline CDR1 and CDR2 sequences are KGHDR and SFDVKD. The CDR3 DNA reads as TGTGCCACCAGTGCGGCGGGGAGAAGTCAGCCCCAGCATTTT. This codes for CATSAAGRSQPQHF.

DNA for the CDR3: TGTGCCAGCAGTCCCTGGGTCCCGGGACAGGGGATAGGCTCCTACGAGCAGTACTTC. This translates into CASSPWVPGQGIGSYEQYF. This chain joins TRBV2 and TRBJ2-7, with 10 bases identical to TRBD1. The CDR3 has 19 amino acids. The ends lost 5 bases at V and 0 bases at J; junction bases unmatched: 16. Germline V gives CDR1 SNHLY, CDR2 FYNNEI.

The rearrangement links TRBV5-6 to TRBJ1-6; a possible D gene is TRBD1 (6 bases). The CDR3 runs to 15 residues. V lost 4 bases and J lost 5, with 13 bases in between. Germline V gene lookup returns CDR1 SGHDT and CDR2 YYEEEE. CDR3 loop: CASSVYRDHNSPLHF. DNA for the CDR3: TGTGCCAGCAGCGTCTACAGGGATCATAATTCACCCCTCCACTTT.

The chain links TRBV2 to TRBJ1-2; possible D gene TRBD1, 5 bases. The CDR3 runs to 14 residues. V was clipped by 6 bases and J by 2 bases, with 13 bases between them. Germline CDR1 SNHLY, CDR2 FYNNEI. CDR3 sequence reads: CASRGEVLNYGYTF. The CDR3 nucleotides read TGTGCCAGCAGGGGGGAGGTACTCAACTATGGCTACACCTTC.